The 13 T cell receptor beta chains presented below share a single source sample, sequenced in a study of blood T cell repertoires in COVID-19. Sequencing was performed with immunoSEQ multiplex PCR; in TCRdb, only in-frame clones are kept and a portion is missing. The table lists around 30,000 clones, roughly nine tenths of them singletons, with 5% to 7% in the top ten. The sample taken for sequencing was peripheral blood. These receptors originate from a human donor in a cohort sampled during active COVID-19.

This sequence joins TRBV5-1 and TRBJ2-5; TRBD2 agrees at 9 bases. The CDR3 sequence is 15 residues long. The germline V gene has CDR1 SGHRS and CDR2 YFSETQ. After removal of 2 bases from V and 5 bases from J, the junction contained 7 bases not matched to a gene. The DNA of the CDR3 is TGCGCCAGCAGCTTCGGTAGCGGGAGCCGGGAGACCCAGTACTTC. Its protein product is CASSFGSGSRETQYF.

V gene TRBV7-6 combines with J gene TRBJ1-2; 9 bases are shared with TRBD1. The CDR3 is made up of 15 amino acids. Germline V gene data show CDR1 as SGHVS and CDR2 as FNYEAQ. The ends lost 4 bases at V and 8 bases at J; junction bases unmatched: 11. CDR3 DNA: TGTGCCAGCAGCTCCCCTTCTACGGGACAGGGAGGCTACACCTTC. As protein: CASSSPSTGQGGYTF.

This sequence joins TRBV7-2 and TRBJ2-7; 15 nucleotides match TRBD2. In germline, CDR1 is SGHTA, CDR2 FQGNSA. The CDR3 totals 17 residues. J was trimmed by 2 bases and V by 2 bases; bases with no gene match: 4. Written as DNA, the CDR3 is TGTGCCAGCAGCTTACCGGGACTAGCGGGAGGTCCCTACGAGCAGTACGTC. It encodes CASSLPGLAGGPYEQYV.

V and J are TRBV3-1 (or the pseudogene TRBV3-2) and TRBJ1-3, with D possibly TRBD1 on 5 matching bases. There are 14 residues in the CDR3. Trimming left V 4 bases short and J 4 bases short, with 11 bases between. Germline V gives CDR1 LGHDT, CDR2 YNNKEL (reference sequence). The CDR3: CASSLGGRGNTIYF. CDR3 in DNA: TGTGCCAGCAGCCTCGGGGGTCGAGGAAACACCATATATTTT.

The chain combines TRBV27 with TRBJ1-3; D gene unclear. The V and J ends lost 2 bases and 0 bases respectively, with 8 bases between them. The CDR3 consists of 15 residues. From germline, CDR1 is MNHEY and CDR2 SMNVEV (reference sequence). Written as DNA, the CDR3 is TGTGCCAGCAGTTTACAGGCGAACTCTGGAAACACCATATATTTT. Residues: CASSLQANSGNTIYF.

The sample holds one count of this clone. The rearrangement uses TRBV19 and TRBJ2-1; TRBD1 matches 10 bases. Germline CDR1 and CDR2: LNHDA and SQIVND (reference sequence). The CDR3 extends over 16 amino acids. V lost 1 base and J lost 7; bases outside the gene matches: 7. Here the CDR3 reads CASSIGGTGVQNEQFF. In DNA form, the CDR3 reads TGTGCCAGTAGTATAGGTGGGACAGGGGTTCAGAATGAGCAGTTCTTC.

This chain uses TRBV10-3 with TRBJ1-5; D uncertain. The CDR3 spans 14 residues. Germline values: CDR1 ENHRY, CDR2 SYGVKD. V lost 3 bases and J 3 bases, leaving 9 bases between the germline ends. CDR3 DNA sequence: TGTGCCATCAGTGAATCAGGTAACAATCAGCCCCAGCATTTT. It encodes CAISESGNNQPQHF.

This clone was found a few times. This chain uses TRBV10-3 with TRBJ1-1; 9 positions agree with TRBD1. This CDR3 spans 13 amino acids. Germline assignment: CDR1 ENHRY and CDR2 SYGVKD. The V segment lost 6 bases and the J segment 5 bases; nucleotides outside the gene matches: 4. CDR3 bases: TGTGCCATCAGGGGACAGGGTGAAACTGAAGCTTTCTTT. This gives the protein CAIRGQGETEAFF.

The J gene is TRBJ1-1, the V gene TRBV12-3 or TRBV12-4; D is possibly TRBD1 (5 bases). With 5 bases removed from V and 6 bases from J, the gap between germline ends came to 13 bases. The CDR3 loop spans 13 amino acids. In DNA, the CDR3 is TGTGCCAGCAGTCCTCGGGGGGGGGCTGAAGCTTTCTTT. The encoded protein is CASSPRGGAEAFF.

The CDR3 nucleotides are TGTGCCAGCAGCCCCCGAACGGACAGTCCCGCGGCCACCTTC. Translated: CASSPRTDSPAATF. The V call is TRBV7-2, the J call TRBJ1-2, with a weak D call TRBD1 (6 bases). The CDR3 consists of 14 residues. Trimming left V 5 bases short and J 13 bases short, with 23 bases between. Germline V gene data show CDR1 as SGHTA and CDR2 as FQGNSA.

The J gene is TRBJ1-1, the V gene TRBV5-8; the D is unclear. Trimming removed 1 base at V and 2 bases at J, with 12 bases between. The CDR3 has 15 residues. Germline loops: CDR1 SGHTS, CDR2 YDEGEE. The CDR3 region has the DNA TGTGCCAGCAGCTTGCGGGAGCCCTTCAACACTGAAGCTTTCTTT. Residues: CASSLREPFNTEAFF.

This chain links TRBV9 with TRBJ2-1; perhaps TRBD2 as D (6 bases). V lost 3 bases and J lost 12, with 16 bases in between. The CDR3 contains 13 residues. Germline V CDR1 and CDR2: SGDLS, YYNGEE. CDR3 sequence (DNA): TGTGCCAGCAGCGACCCGCAGGGAGGAGGGCAGTTCTTC. Protein: CASSDPQGGGQFF.

This clone was recorded once. The V gene is TRBV29-1, the J gene TRBJ2-1, with TRBD1 matching over 11 bases. V trimming: 6 bases; J trimming: 0 bases; junction bases outside the gene matches: 1. The CDR3 sequence is 14 residues long. Per germline, CDR1 SQVTM and CDR2 ANQGSEA. The CDR3 spells CSVGQGASYNEQFF. DNA of the CDR3: TGCAGCGTAGGACAGGGGGCCTCCTACAATGAGCAGTTCTTC.